The 5 T cell receptor beta chains listed next were all sequenced from one sample in a study of blood T cell repertoires in COVID-19. This table comes from immunoSEQ multiplex PCR, and its TCRdb copy is limited to in-frame clones, with some not included. The table includes about 300,000 clones, 80% to 90% detected once. Material: PBMCs or T cells enriched from blood (not recorded which). These receptors originate from a man in his thirties or forties who had recovered from COVID-19.

J is TRBJ1-5 and V is TRBV7-8; 9 bases align to TRBD1. Germline CDR1 reads SGHVS; CDR2 reads FQNEAQ. This CDR3 is 17 amino acids long. V dropped 3 bases and J dropped 3; count of bases not matched to a gene: 9. DNA for the CDR3: TGTGCCAGCAGCTTTCGAGTCCGGGACAGGGACAATCAGCCCCAGCATTTT. This gives the protein CASSFRVRDRDNQPQHF.

The chain joins TRBV28 to TRBJ2-7; no definite D call. The CDR3 is made up of 14 amino acids. Deletions cut 6 bases from V and 3 bases from J, with 15 bases between. Germline CDR1 and CDR2: MDHEN and SYDVKM. In DNA form, the CDR3 reads TGTGCCAGCAGCCCATCCTTTCGGAGCTACGAGCAGTACTTC. It translates to CASSPSFRSYEQYF.

V usage is TRBV4-2 and J usage is TRBJ2-7; 13 bases align to TRBD2. This CDR3 region has 15 residues. Looked up from germline, CDR1 is LGHNA and CDR2 is YNFKEQ. Trimming took 8 bases from V and 4 from J; bases not matched to a gene: 8. CDR3 region: CASGYGTSGEYEQYF. The CDR3 nucleotides read TGTGCCAGCGGATATGGGACTAGCGGGGAATACGAGCAGTACTTC.

This chain connects TRBV19 to TRBJ2-1; TRBD2 matches 7 bases. The CDR3 contains 15 residues. V lost 4 bases to trimming and J lost 1 base; unmatched junction nucleotides: 4. CDR1 and CDR2 (germline): LNHDA, SQIVND (reference sequence). The chain's CDR3 is CASSNVGGSYNEQFF. Here the CDR3 DNA reads TGTGCCAGTAGTAACGTGGGAGGGTCCTACAATGAGCAGTTCTTC. Full variable domain (remainder filled in from reference TRBV19 and TRBJ2-1): DGGITQSPKYLFRKEGQNVTLSCEQNLNHDAMYWYRQDPGQGLRLIYYSQIVNDFQKGDIAEGYSVSREKKESFPLTVTSAQKNPTAFYLCASSNVGGSYNEQFFGPGTRLTVL.

The count of this clone is one. The chain has TRBV9 and TRBJ1-2; TRBD1 is a possible D gene (6 bases). The germline CDR1 and CDR2 sequences are SGDLS and YYNGEE. The CDR3 is 16 residues long. Trimming pared 3 bases from V and 0 bases from J, leaving 15 bases between. The CDR3 region is CASSARVGGANYGYTF. In nucleotides, the CDR3 is TGTGCCAGCAGCGCGAGGGTAGGGGGAGCTAACTATGGCTACACCTTC.